The clone carrying this T cell receptor (beta chain) showed up just a few times. These data are taken from a study of graft-versus-host responses after intestinal transplantation. Plating combined about 200,000 CFSE-labeled responder cells with about 200,000 irradiated, violet-dye-labeled stimulator cells. Upon completion of the reaction, proliferating CFSE-low responders, both CD3+CD4+ and CD3+CD8+, were sorted. Assay used: immunoSEQ multiplex PCR; TCRdb lists only in-frame clones, some missing. The sample includes approximately 14,000 clones, about 30% of them seen just once. General study points: Investigators detected GvH clones in recipient marrow, with some emerging earlier in ileum or blood.

This sample comprised alloreactive CD8+ T cells from a mixed lymphocyte reaction culture, obtained before intestinal transplant. As to subset: CFSE-low proliferating T cells sorted from approximately 6-day pre-transplant mixed lymphocyte reaction (GvH or HvG direction). This receptor was obtained from a human patient who received an intestinal transplant.

DNA for the CDR3: TGTGCCAGCAGTTTAGGACTAGCGGTCACCCAAGAGACCCAGTACTTC. Translated: CASSLGLAVTQETQYF. The V call is TRBV6-4, the J call TRBJ2-5, with 10 bases fitting TRBD2. CDR3 size: 16 residues. The junction had 7 bases not matched to a gene; V was cut back by 5 bases and J by 1 base. Germline V CDR1 and CDR2: MRHNA, SNTAGT.